Here is one T cell receptor (beta chain) with its context. This sample stems from a study of blood T cell repertoires in COVID-19. On the study more broadly: Italy, Spain and the United States were the sources of the convalescent and acute COVID-19 samples.

As processed by the authors: Estimation of nucleated cell counts relied on the amplification of reference gene primers. TCRdb's table, derived via immunoSEQ multiplex PCR, lists solely in-frame clones and lacks some. D and trimming were read from the DNA, whereas the V and J calls and clone size are those reported in that table. The sample yields 95,000 to 150,000 clones, 70% to 85% seen once. The CDR3 length is 15 residues. With V trimmed by 4 bases and J by 3 bases, 3 bases remained unmatched. The V gene's germline CDR1 is SNHLY and CDR2 FYNNEI. The gene calls are TRBV2 and TRBJ2-3, with 11 positions matching TRBD2. Sequenced material: peripheral blood. The receptor was derived from a human donor with acute or convalescent COVID-19. The donor label of this sample is uncertain. Written as DNA, the CDR3 is TGTGCCAGCAGTGTTACTAGCGGGGGAACAGATACGCAGTATTTT. Translating it yields CASSVTSGGTDTQYF.